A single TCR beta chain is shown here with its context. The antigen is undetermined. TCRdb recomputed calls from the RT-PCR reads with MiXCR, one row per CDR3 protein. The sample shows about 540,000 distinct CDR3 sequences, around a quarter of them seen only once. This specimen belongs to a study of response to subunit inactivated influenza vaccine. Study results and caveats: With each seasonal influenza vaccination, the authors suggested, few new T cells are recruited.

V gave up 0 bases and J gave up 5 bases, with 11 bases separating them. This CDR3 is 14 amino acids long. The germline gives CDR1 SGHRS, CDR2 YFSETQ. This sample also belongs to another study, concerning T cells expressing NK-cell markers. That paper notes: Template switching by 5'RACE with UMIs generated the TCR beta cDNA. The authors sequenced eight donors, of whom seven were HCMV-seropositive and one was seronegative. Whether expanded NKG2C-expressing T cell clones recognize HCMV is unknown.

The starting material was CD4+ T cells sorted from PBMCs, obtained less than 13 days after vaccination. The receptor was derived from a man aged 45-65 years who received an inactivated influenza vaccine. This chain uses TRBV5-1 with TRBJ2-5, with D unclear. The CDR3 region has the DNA TGCGCCAGCAGCTTGGGTAGGGAAAGGGAGACCCAGTACTTC. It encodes CASSLGRERETQYF.